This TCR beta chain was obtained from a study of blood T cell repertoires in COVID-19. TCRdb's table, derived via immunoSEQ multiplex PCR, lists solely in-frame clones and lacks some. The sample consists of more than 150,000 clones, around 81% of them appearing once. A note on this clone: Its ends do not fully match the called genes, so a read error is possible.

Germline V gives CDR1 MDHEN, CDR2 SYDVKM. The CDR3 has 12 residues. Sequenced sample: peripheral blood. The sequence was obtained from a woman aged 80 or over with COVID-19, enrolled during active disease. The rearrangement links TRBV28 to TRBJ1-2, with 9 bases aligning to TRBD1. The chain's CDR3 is CATTVQGTGKSF. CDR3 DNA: TGTGCCACTACAGTTCAGGGGACAGGGAAGAGCTTC.